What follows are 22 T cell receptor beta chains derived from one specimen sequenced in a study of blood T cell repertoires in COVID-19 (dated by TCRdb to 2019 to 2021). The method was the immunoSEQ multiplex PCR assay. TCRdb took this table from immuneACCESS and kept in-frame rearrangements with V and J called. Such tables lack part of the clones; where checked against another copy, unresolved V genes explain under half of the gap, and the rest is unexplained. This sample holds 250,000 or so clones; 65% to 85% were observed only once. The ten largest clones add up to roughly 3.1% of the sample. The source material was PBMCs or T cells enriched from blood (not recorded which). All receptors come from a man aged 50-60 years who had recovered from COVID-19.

The CDR3: CASSIFTGAANYGYTF. CDR3 coding DNA: TGTGCCAGTAGTATCTTCACAGGGGCCGCTAACTATGGCTACACCTTC. The V gene is TRBV19, the J gene TRBJ1-2; 7 positions agree with TRBD1. Germline lookup yields CDR1 LNHDA and CDR2 SQIVND (reference sequence). There are 16 residues in the CDR3. Trimming at V came to 3 bases and at J to 0 bases, leaving 7 bases not matched to a gene.

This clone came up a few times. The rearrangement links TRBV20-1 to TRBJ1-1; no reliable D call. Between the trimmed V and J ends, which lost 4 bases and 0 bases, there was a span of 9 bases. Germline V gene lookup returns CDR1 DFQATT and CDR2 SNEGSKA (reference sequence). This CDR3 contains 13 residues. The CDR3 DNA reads TGCAGTGCTAATGACGGGGTGAACACTGAAGCTTTCTTT. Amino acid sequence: CSANDGVNTEAFF.

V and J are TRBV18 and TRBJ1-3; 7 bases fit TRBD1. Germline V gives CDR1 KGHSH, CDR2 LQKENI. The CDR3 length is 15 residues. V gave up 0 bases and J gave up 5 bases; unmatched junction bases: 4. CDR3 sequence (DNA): TGTGCCAGCTCACCACCAGGGGGCAGCAGAAACACCATATATTTT. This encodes CASSPPGGSRNTIYF.

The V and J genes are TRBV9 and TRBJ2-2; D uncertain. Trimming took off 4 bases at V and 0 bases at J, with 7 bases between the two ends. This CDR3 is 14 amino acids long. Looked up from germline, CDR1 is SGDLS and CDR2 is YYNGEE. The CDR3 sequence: CASSPRTNTGELFF. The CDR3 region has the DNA TGTGCCAGCAGCCCCCGTACGAACACCGGGGAGCTGTTTTTT.

The CDR3 DNA sequence: TGCGCCAGCAGCCAAGTATTAGCGGGAGGGTACGAGCAGTACTTC. It translates to CASSQVLAGGYEQYF. V is TRBV4-1 and J is TRBJ2-7; 11 positions match TRBD2. V was pared by 1 base and J by 4 bases, with 3 bases of the junction left unmatched. Germline assignment: CDR1 MGHRA and CDR2 YSYEKL. The length of the CDR3 is 15 residues.

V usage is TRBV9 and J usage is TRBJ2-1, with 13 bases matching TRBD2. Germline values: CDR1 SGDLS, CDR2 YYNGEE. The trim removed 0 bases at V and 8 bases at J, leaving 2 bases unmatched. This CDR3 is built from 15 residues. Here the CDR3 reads CASSVGLAGGYEQFF. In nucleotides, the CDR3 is TGTGCCAGCAGCGTAGGACTAGCGGGGGGCTATGAGCAGTTCTTC.

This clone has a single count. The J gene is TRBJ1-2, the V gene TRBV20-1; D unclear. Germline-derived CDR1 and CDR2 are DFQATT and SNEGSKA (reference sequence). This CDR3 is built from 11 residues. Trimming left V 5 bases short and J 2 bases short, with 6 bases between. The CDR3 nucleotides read TGCAGTGCTCCAGGAAACTATGGCTACACCTTC. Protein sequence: CSAPGNYGYTF.

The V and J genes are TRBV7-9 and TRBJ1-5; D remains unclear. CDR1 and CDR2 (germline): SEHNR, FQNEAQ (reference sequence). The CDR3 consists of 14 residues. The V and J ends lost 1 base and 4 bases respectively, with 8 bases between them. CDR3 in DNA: TGTGCCAGCAGCTTAGGGGCAGTTAATCAGCCCCAGCATTTT. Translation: CASSLGAVNQPQHF.

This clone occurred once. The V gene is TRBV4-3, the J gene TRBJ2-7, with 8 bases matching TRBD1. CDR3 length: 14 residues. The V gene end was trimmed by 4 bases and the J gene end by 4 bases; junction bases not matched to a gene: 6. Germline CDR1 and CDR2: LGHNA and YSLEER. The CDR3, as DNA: TGCGCCAGCAGCCTACACGACAGGGGATACGAGCAGTACTTC. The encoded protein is CASSLHDRGYEQYF.

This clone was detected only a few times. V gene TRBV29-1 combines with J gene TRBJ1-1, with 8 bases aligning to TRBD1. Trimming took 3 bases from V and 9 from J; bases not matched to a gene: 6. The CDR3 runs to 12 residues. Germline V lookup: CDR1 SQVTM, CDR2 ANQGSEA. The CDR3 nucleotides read TGCAGCGTTGACGCAACAGGGGGGCAAGCTTTCTTT. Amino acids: CSVDATGGQAFF.

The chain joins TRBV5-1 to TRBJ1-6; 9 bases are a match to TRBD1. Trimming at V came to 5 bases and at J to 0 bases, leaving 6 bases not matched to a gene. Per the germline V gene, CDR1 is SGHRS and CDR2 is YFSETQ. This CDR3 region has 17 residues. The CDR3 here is CASSSGTGSSYNSPLHF. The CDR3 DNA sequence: TGCGCCAGCAGTTCCGGGACAGGGAGCTCCTATAATTCACCCCTCCACTTT.

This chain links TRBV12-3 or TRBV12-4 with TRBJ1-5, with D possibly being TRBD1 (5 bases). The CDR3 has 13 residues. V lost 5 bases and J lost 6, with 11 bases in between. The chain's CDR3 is CASSLGGSQPQHF. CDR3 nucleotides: TGTGCCAGCAGTCTTGGGGGGTCTCAGCCCCAGCATTTT.

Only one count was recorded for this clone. CDR3 sequence (DNA): TGTGCCAGCAGCAATAGACAGGGGGCAAATCCAATCTACAATGAGCAGTTCTTC. Translated: CASSNRQGANPIYNEQFF. The chain recombines TRBV21-1 with TRBJ2-1; whether TRBD1, the table's D call, matches the DNA was not checked. TRBV21-1 is a recognized pseudogene. The CDR3 is made up of 18 amino acids.

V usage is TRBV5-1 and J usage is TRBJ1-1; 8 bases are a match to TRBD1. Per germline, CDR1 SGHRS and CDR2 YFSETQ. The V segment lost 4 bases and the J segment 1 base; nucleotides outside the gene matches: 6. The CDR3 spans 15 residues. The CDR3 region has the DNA TGCGCCAGCAGCCCCTGGGGACAGGAGAACACTGAAGCTTTCTTT. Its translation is CASSPWGQENTEAFF.

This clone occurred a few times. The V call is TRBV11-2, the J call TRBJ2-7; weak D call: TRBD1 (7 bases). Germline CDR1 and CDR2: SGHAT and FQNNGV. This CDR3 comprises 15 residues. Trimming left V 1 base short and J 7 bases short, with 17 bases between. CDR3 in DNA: TGTGCCAGCAGCTTAGCGGGACCCAGGGGGAGGGAGCAGTACTTC. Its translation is CASSLAGPRGREQYF.

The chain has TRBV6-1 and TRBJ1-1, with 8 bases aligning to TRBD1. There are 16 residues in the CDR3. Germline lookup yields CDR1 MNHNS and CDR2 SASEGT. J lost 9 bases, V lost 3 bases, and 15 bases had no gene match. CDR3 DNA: TGTGCCAGCAGTGACAAAACCGGGACAGGCCCCGGAAAAGCTTTCTTT. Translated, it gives CASSDKTGTGPGKAFF.

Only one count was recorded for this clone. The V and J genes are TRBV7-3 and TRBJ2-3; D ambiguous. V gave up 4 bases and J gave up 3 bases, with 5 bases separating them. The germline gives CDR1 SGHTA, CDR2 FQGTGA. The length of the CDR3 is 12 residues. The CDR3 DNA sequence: TGTGCCAGCAGCTCGGAGACAGATACGCAGTATTTT. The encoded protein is CASSSETDTQYF.

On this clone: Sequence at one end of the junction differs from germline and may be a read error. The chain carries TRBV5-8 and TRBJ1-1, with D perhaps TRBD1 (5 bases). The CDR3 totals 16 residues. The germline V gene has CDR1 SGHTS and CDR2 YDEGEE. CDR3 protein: CASSRGGDSMNTETFF. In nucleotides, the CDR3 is TGTGCCAGCAGCAGGGGCGGCGATTCAATGAACACTGAAACTTTCTTT.

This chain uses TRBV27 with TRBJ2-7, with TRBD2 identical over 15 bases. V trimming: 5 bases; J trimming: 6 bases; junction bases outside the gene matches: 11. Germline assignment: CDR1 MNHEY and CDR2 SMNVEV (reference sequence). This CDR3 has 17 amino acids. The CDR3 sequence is CASSLDYMGLAGGEQYF. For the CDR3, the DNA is TGTGCCAGCAGTCTCGATTACATGGGACTAGCGGGAGGCGAGCAGTACTTC.

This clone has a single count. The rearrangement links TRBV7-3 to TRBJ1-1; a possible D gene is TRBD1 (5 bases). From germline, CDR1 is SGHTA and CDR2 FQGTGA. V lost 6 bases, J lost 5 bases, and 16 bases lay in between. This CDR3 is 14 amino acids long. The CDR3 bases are TGTGCCAGCAGTCAATTCCAGGGAAGGACTGAAGCTTTCTTT. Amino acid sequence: CASSQFQGRTEAFF.

CDR3 protein: CASSIWVGQGIQPQHF. CDR3 coding DNA: TGTGCCAGTAGTATATGGGTGGGACAGGGAATTCAGCCCCAGCATTTT. This chain joins TRBV19 and TRBJ1-5; 9 nucleotides align to TRBD1. The junction had 8 bases not matched to a gene; V was cut back by 2 bases and J by 6 bases. The germline gives CDR1 LNHDA, CDR2 SQIVND (reference sequence). This CDR3 region has 16 residues.

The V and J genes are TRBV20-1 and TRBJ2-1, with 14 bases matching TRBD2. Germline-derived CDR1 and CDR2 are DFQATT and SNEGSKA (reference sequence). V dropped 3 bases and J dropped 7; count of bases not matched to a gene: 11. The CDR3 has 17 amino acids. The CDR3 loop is CSASWGLAGARWNEQFF. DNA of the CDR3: TGCAGTGCTAGTTGGGGACTAGCGGGAGCCCGCTGGAATGAGCAGTTCTTC.